One and the same sample provided the 14 T cell receptor beta chains below, sequenced in a study of coeliac disease. The method was immunoSEQ multiplex PCR; TCRdb's version includes in-frame clones alone and lacks a portion of them. The data hold roughly 4,600 clones, with around 79% observed a single time. The material sequenced was lamina propria lymphocytes from the gut. The receptors shown here come from a woman between 18 and 29 years old with active celiac disease.

In its sample, this clone was seen a few times. V and J are TRBV29-1 and TRBJ2-7; 9 bases align to TRBD1. Germline V CDR1 and CDR2: SQVTM, ANQGSEA. This CDR3 comprises 15 residues. V shed 5 bases and J 4 bases; nucleotides not matched to a gene: 12. CDR3 bases: TGCAGCGTTCCCTTACCGGACAGGGGAAAGTACGAGCAGTACTTC. Translation: CSVPLPDRGKYEQYF.

The rearrangement joins TRBV28 to TRBJ1-2; perhaps TRBD1 as D (5 bases). The CDR3 runs to 12 residues. The V and J ends lost 9 bases and 7 bases respectively, with 15 bases between them. Germline loops: CDR1 MDHEN, CDR2 SYDVKM. The CDR3 sequence is CASGPRESGYTF. The CDR3 DNA is TGTGCCAGTGGACCCAGGGAAAGTGGCTACACCTTC.

The rearrangement uses TRBV28 and TRBJ2-7, with TRBD1 matching over 11 bases. CDR3 length: 17 residues. Germline V gives CDR1 MDHEN, CDR2 SYDVKM. V shed 3 bases, J shed 6 bases, and the junction held 13 bases outside the gene matches. The CDR3 here is CASSLGLGTGGLGEQYF. DNA for the CDR3: TGTGCCAGCAGTTTGGGTTTAGGGACAGGGGGATTGGGCGAGCAGTACTTC.

This clone occurred a few times. CDR3 loop: CASTQGLRIREPKTDTQYF. The CDR3 bases are TGTGCCAGCACCCAGGGACTACGAATAAGAGAACCGAAGACAGATACGCAGTATTTT. The chain has TRBV28 and TRBJ2-3; 7 positions match TRBD2. V trimming: 7 bases; J trimming: 3 bases; junction bases outside the gene matches: 22. Germline loops: CDR1 MDHEN, CDR2 SYDVKM. CDR3 size: 19 residues.

CDR3 sequence (DNA): TGTGCCAGCAGTTATCAGGGGGTGCACGAGCAGTACTTC. It translates to CASSYQGVHEQYF. The V call is TRBV28, the J call TRBJ2-7; 7 bases match TRBD1. The CDR3 runs 13 residues. The germline gives CDR1 MDHEN, CDR2 SYDVKM. V lost 4 bases and J lost 5; bases outside the gene matches: 5.

This clone was detected a few times. The chain recombines TRBV2 with TRBJ1-2; possible D gene TRBD1, 5 bases. The CDR3 loop spans 15 amino acids. CDR1 SNHLY and CDR2 FYNNEI come from the germline V gene. V lost 4 bases and J lost 1, with 13 bases in between. The CDR3 is CASSGGQYNNYGYTF. CDR3 DNA: TGTGCCAGCAGTGGGGGCCAGTACAATAACTATGGCTACACCTTC.

This clone has a single count. The V and J genes are TRBV5-1 and TRBJ1-4, with D perhaps TRBD1 (5 bases). Trimming removed 4 bases from V and 4 bases from J, with 11 bases in between. Looked up from germline, CDR1 is SGHRS and CDR2 is YFSETQ. CDR3 length equals 14 residues. CDR3 nucleotide sequence: TGCGCCAGCAGCAGGGGCAGAAATAATGAAAAACTGTTTTTT. This gives the protein CASSRGRNNEKLFF.

The CDR3 sequence: CASSLENAPGYF. The CDR3, as DNA: TGTGCCAGCAGCTTGGAGAACGCCCCAGGGTACTTC. The rearrangement joins TRBV5-6 to TRBJ2-5; no reliable D call. Germline assignment: CDR1 SGHDT and CDR2 YYEEEE. This CDR3 has 12 amino acids. V was trimmed by 0 bases and J by 13 bases, leaving 13 bases between them.

The V and J genes are TRBV29-1 and TRBJ2-7, with unresolved D. Germline lookup yields CDR1 SQVTM and CDR2 ANQGSEA. V dropped 1 base and J dropped 3 bases, with 4 bases sitting between them. There are 11 residues in the CDR3. The CDR3 here is CSVEANYEQYF. In DNA, the CDR3 is TGCAGCGTTGAAGCTAACTACGAGCAGTACTTC.

This clone showed up just a few times. The V and J genes are TRBV27 and TRBJ2-5, with a tentative D call TRBD1 (6 bases). The length of the CDR3 is 16 residues. Germline CDR1 MNHEY, CDR2 SMNVEV (reference sequence). Deletions cut 4 bases from V and 0 bases from J, with 15 bases between. In nucleotides, the CDR3 is TGTGCCAGCAGTTCCTCGGGACACATGTACCAAGAGACCCAGTACTTC. It is translated as CASSSSGHMYQETQYF.

V usage is TRBV6-1 and J usage is TRBJ1-4; the D gene is possibly TRBD1 (5 bases). Deletions cut 6 bases from V and 6 bases from J, with 11 bases between. This CDR3 has 13 residues. CDR1 and CDR2 from the germline V gene are MNHNS and SASEGT. Written as DNA, the CDR3 is TGTGCCAGCAGGGTCAGGGAATATGAAAAACTGTTTTTT. The encoded protein is CASRVREYEKLFF.

The chain combines TRBV19 with TRBJ1-5, with D unresolved. V shed 5 bases and J shed 4 bases, with 9 bases lying between them. The germline CDR1 and CDR2 sequences are LNHDA and SQIVND (reference sequence). This CDR3 comprises 13 residues. CDR3: CASSYSGNQPQHF. In DNA form, the CDR3 reads TGTGCCAGTAGTTATTCGGGTAATCAGCCCCAGCATTTT.

CDR3 amino acids: CATSREGSGSPYEQYF. The CDR3, as DNA: TGTGCCACCAGCAGAGAAGGTAGCGGGAGCCCCTACGAGCAGTACTTC. The chain has TRBV15 and TRBJ2-7, with 9 bases aligning to TRBD2. The trim removed 0 bases at V and 2 bases at J, leaving 5 bases unmatched. Germline values: CDR1 LNHNV, CDR2 YYDKDF (reference sequence). The CDR3 extends over 16 amino acids.

The chain links TRBV9 to TRBJ1-1; 7 bases fit TRBD1. V shed 0 bases, J shed 8 bases, and the junction held 7 bases outside the gene matches. CDR3 length: 14 amino acids. Germline CDR1 is SGDLS and CDR2 is YYNGEE. CDR3 nucleotide sequence: TGTGCCAGCAGCGTAGGGGCTTCGACAGGGGAAGCTTTCTTT. Translated, it gives CASSVGASTGEAFF. The whole variable domain, filled in from reference TRBV9 and TRBJ1-1, reads DSGVTQTPKHLITATGQRVTLRCSPRSGDLSVYWYQQSLDQGLQFLIQYYNGEERAKGNILERFSAQQFPDLHSELNLSSLELGDSALYFCASSVGASTGEAFFGQGTRLTVV.